These 11 T cell receptor beta chains were all obtained from the same sample, sequenced in a study of cytomegalovirus exposure and HLA in healthy donors. PCR amplification relied on 60 Vbeta primers (plus 13 Jbeta primers). Method: immunoSEQ multiplex PCR; TCRdb's copy keeps in-frame clones and lacks some. The data show 95,000 to 150,000 clones, 80% seen once. The sequenced sample was PBMCs. The receptor set was obtained from a man aged 25-45 years in good health and CMV-seronegative.

V is TRBV5-1 and J is TRBJ2-7; tentative D call: TRBD1 (6 bases). V lost 3 bases, J lost 3 bases, and 13 bases lay in between. Germline CDR1 and CDR2: SGHRS and YFSETQ. The CDR3 is 14 residues long. The CDR3 here is CASSSGEVSYEQYF. The DNA for the CDR3 is TGCGCCAGCAGCTCAGGGGAAGTTAGCTACGAGCAGTACTTC.

The chain links TRBV7-9 to TRBJ1-6; a possible D gene is TRBD1 (5 bases). The CDR3 sequence is 13 residues long. Germline V CDR1 and CDR2: SEHNR, FQNEAQ (reference sequence). The ends were cut back, 4 bases at V and 8 bases at J, with 9 bases in the middle. CDR3 in amino acids: CASSSEGDSPLHF. CDR3 DNA sequence: TGTGCCAGCAGCTCCGAAGGGGATTCACCCCTCCACTTT. Filled out from reference TRBV7-9 and TRBJ1-6, the complete variable domain reads DTGVSQNPRHKITKRGQNVTFRCDPISEHNRLYWYRQTLGQGPEFLTYFQNEAQLEKSRLLSDRFSAERPKGSFSTLEIQRTEQGDSAMYLCASSSEGDSPLHFGNGTRLTVT.

The chain links TRBV5-6 to TRBJ2-7, with TRBD1 matching over 8 bases. Germline values: CDR1 SGHDT, CDR2 YYEEEE. V was clipped by 0 bases and J by 0 bases; unmatched bases: 8. The CDR3 sequence is 17 residues long. The CDR3 sequence is CASSLDRGSRSSYEQYF. The CDR3 DNA follows: TGTGCCAGCAGCTTGGACAGGGGGTCTCGAAGCTCCTACGAGCAGTACTTC. Using reference TRBV5-6 and TRBJ2-7 for the parts outside the CDR3, the full variable domain is DAGVTQSPTHLIKTRGQQVTLRCSPKSGHDTVSWYQQALGQGPQFIFQYYEEEERQRGNFPDRFSGHQFPNYSSELNVNALLLGDSALYLCASSLDRGSRSSYEQYFGPGTRLTVT.

This clone was counted between two and nine times. The chain combines TRBV19 with TRBJ2-7, with D tentatively TRBD2 (6 bases). The CDR3 sequence is 16 residues long. Trimming took off 3 bases at V and 7 bases at J, with 22 bases between the two ends. The V gene's germline CDR1 is LNHDA and CDR2 SQIVND (reference sequence). For the CDR3, the DNA is TGTGCCAGTAGTATCCCCGGGGGTACCCTACTACGAGAGCAGTACTTC. This sequence encodes CASSIPGGTLLREQYF.

As concerns this clone: The same CDR3 arises from other DNA sequences in this sample as well. This sequence joins TRBV9 and TRBJ2-3, with a possible D match to TRBD1 (6 bases). The germline V gene has CDR1 SGDLS and CDR2 YYNGEE. V shed 0 bases and J shed 2 bases, with 10 bases lying between them. This CDR3 has 15 residues. Here the CDR3 reads CASSVAGVSTDTQYF. The CDR3 DNA reads TGTGCCAGCAGCGTAGCAGGGGTGTCCACAGATACGCAGTATTTT.

The gene calls are TRBV7-9 and TRBJ1-1; D is unclear. Germline loops: CDR1 SEHNR, CDR2 FQNEAQ (reference sequence). The CDR3 consists of 10 residues. Trimming took off 5 bases at V and 10 bases at J, with 8 bases between the two ends. The CDR3 reads CASSDGIAFF. The CDR3 DNA sequence: TGTGCCAGCAGCGACGGGATAGCTTTCTTT.

The chain links TRBV9 to TRBJ2-3, with a possible D match to TRBD2 (6 bases). The length of the CDR3 is 12 residues. Deletions cut 3 bases from V and 6 bases from J, with 8 bases between. Germline loops: CDR1 SGDLS, CDR2 YYNGEE. CDR3 DNA: TGTGCCAGCAGCGGGGGGAGGGATACGCAGTATTTT. Amino acid sequence: CASSGGRDTQYF.

J is TRBJ2-3 and V is TRBV5-5, with D perhaps TRBD1 (6 bases). CDR1 is SGHKS, CDR2 YYEKEE, per germline (reference sequence). The CDR3 length is 14 residues. The V end lost 2 bases, the J end lost 2 bases, and 9 bases lay between the germline ends. CDR3 sequence (DNA): TGTGCCAGCAGCTTACAGGGATTCACAGATACGCAGTATTTT. It yields the protein CASSLQGFTDTQYF.

The gene calls are TRBV4-3 and TRBJ2-3; the match to TRBD2 covers 9 bases. Unmatched junction bases numbered 17, after V lost 4 bases and J lost 6 bases. The CDR3 is 18 amino acids. CDR1 and CDR2 from the germline V gene are LGHNA and YSLEER. For the CDR3, the DNA is TGCGCCAGCAGCCCGACCCCCTATAGCGGGGGCGCTGGGGATACGCAGTATTTT. Its translation is CASSPTPYSGGAGDTQYF.

The rearrangement uses TRBV7-2 and TRBJ1-6; D gene ambiguous. The CDR3 consists of 13 residues. V was trimmed by 0 bases and J by 12 bases, leaving 9 bases between them. Germline CDR1 reads SGHTA; CDR2 reads FQGNSA. The CDR3 is CASSLAQRLPLHF. DNA of the CDR3: TGTGCCAGCAGCTTAGCCCAAAGACTACCCCTCCACTTT.

Remarks on this clone: At one end, the junction sequence differs from germline, possibly due to a read error. Within the sample, other DNA sequences also encode this same CDR3. The chain couples TRBV14 to TRBJ2-3, with 8 bases lining up with TRBD2. CDR3 length: 16 amino acids. Germline V CDR1 and CDR2: SGHDN, FVKESK. CDR3 bases: TGTGCCAGCAGCCAAGATCCAGCGGGGGCCGCAGATACGCAGTACTTT. It translates to CASSQDPAGAADTQYF.